This passage covers 18 T cell receptor beta chains from one sample sequenced in a study of shared T cell receptors in the human thymus. Using immunoSEQ multiplex PCR, the repertoire was profiled, and TCRdb retains in-frame clones only, with some absent. The sample lists over 650,000 clones, around 87% occurring once. The same data also contributed to another study, on human thymus T cells.

The sample comprised thymocytes. These receptors were obtained from a boy less than two years old with a congenital heart defect.

The gene calls are TRBV5-4 and TRBJ1-2; weak D call: TRBD1 (6 bases). Germline assignment: CDR1 SGHNT and CDR2 YYREEE (reference sequence). V dropped 2 bases and J dropped 5 bases, with 19 bases sitting between them. The CDR3 consists of 16 residues. CDR3 sequence reads: CASSFRGGRGPYGYTF. CDR3 nucleotide sequence: TGTGCCAGCAGCTTTCGCGGGGGCAGGGGCCCTTATGGCTACACCTTC.

The chain joins TRBV4-1 to TRBJ1-5, with TRBD1 identical over 10 bases. The V gene end was trimmed by 1 base and the J gene end by 11 bases; junction bases not matched to a gene: 8. CDR1 is MGHRA and CDR2 is YSYEKL in the germline V gene. The CDR3 has 15 residues. The CDR3 spells CASSQVADRGSAQHF. As DNA, the CDR3 is TGCGCCAGCAGCCAAGTCGCGGACAGGGGGTCAGCCCAGCATTTT.

V is TRBV14 and J is TRBJ1-2; 9 positions agree with TRBD1. V shed 0 bases and J 1 base; nucleotides not matched to a gene: 9. This CDR3 spans 18 amino acids. Germline-derived CDR1 and CDR2 are SGHDN and FVKESK. The DNA of the CDR3 is TGTGCCAGCAGCCAAGATCGGGACAGGGTAGAGGGTAACTATGGCTACACCTTC. It yields the protein CASSQDRDRVEGNYGYTF.

Only one count was recorded for this clone. The chain uses TRBV6-5 and TRBJ1-5; the match to TRBD1 covers 7 bases. The CDR3 has 15 residues. CDR1 and CDR2 (germline): MNHEY, SVGAGI. V trimming: 4 bases; J trimming: 7 bases; junction bases outside the gene matches: 10. The DNA for the CDR3 is TGTGCCAGCAGTTCACACCGACAGGGCCACCAGCCCCAGCATTTT. Amino acids: CASSSHRQGHQPQHF.

The chain carries TRBV20-1 and TRBJ2-3; D not resolved. The germline CDR1 and CDR2 sequences are DFQATT and SNEGSKA (reference sequence). Trimming pared 3 bases from V and 6 bases from J, leaving 4 bases between. The CDR3 has 10 amino acids. The CDR3 spells CSASIDTQYF. The CDR3, as DNA: TGCAGTGCTAGTATCGATACGCAGTATTTT.

This rearrangement joins TRBV18 to TRBJ2-7; D is perhaps TRBD1 (6 bases). V lost 3 bases to trimming and J lost 3 bases, with 15 bases between them. Germline lookup yields CDR1 KGHSH and CDR2 LQKENI. This CDR3 is 15 amino acids long. Here the CDR3 reads CASSPLTGQNYEQYF. Here the CDR3 DNA reads TGTGCCAGCTCACCTTTGACAGGCCAAAACTACGAGCAGTACTTC.

This clone was detected only a few times. The rearrangement uses TRBV5-6 and TRBJ1-6; D is undetermined. V dropped 2 bases and J dropped 7 bases, with 16 bases sitting between them. The CDR3 has 16 residues. Germline V CDR1 and CDR2: SGHDT, YYEEEE. CDR3 residues: CASSFRSEFRNSPLHF. The CDR3 DNA reads TGTGCCAGCAGCTTCCGCAGCGAATTTAGAAATTCACCCCTCCACTTT.

The chain couples TRBV7-9 to TRBJ2-7, with 7 positions matching TRBD2. Trimming at V came to 7 bases and at J to 3 bases, leaving 12 bases not matched to a gene. The CDR3 extends over 15 amino acids. Germline CDR1 is SEHNR and CDR2 is FQNEAQ (reference sequence). CDR3 DNA: TGTGCCAGCACAAGAGGGGAGGGAGCGTTCTACGAGCAGTACTTC. Translating gives CASTRGEGAFYEQYF.

As DNA, the CDR3 is TGTGCCAGCAGTGGGAACAGGGGTTGGAGCAATCAGCCCCAGCATTTT. It codes for CASSGNRGWSNQPQHF. V gene TRBV6-1 combines with J gene TRBJ1-5; 7 positions agree with TRBD1. Per the germline V gene, CDR1 is MNHNS and CDR2 is SASEGT. After removal of 4 bases from V and 1 base from J, the junction contained 7 bases not matched to a gene. This CDR3 region has 16 residues.

The chain carries TRBV7-8 and TRBJ1-1; maybe TRBD1 (5 bases). The V end lost 5 bases, the J end lost 7 bases, and 11 bases lay between the germline ends. The CDR3 contains 12 residues. The germline gives CDR1 SGHVS, CDR2 FQNEAQ. DNA for the CDR3: TGTGCCAGCAGCCAGCAGGGATTTGAAGCTTTCTTT. Amino acid sequence: CASSQQGFEAFF.

J is TRBJ2-5 and V is TRBV9, with a possible D match to TRBD1 (5 bases). Germline assignment: CDR1 SGDLS and CDR2 YYNGEE. V gave up 6 bases and J gave up 3 bases, with 12 bases separating them. This CDR3 has 13 amino acids. CDR3 residues: CASKSGAEETQYF. The CDR3 bases are TGTGCCAGCAAGTCTGGGGCGGAAGAGACCCAGTACTTC.

V gene TRBV28 combines with J gene TRBJ2-2; possible D gene TRBD2, 6 bases. V lost 3 bases to trimming and J lost 1 base, with 9 bases between them. CDR3 length: 15 amino acids. Germline lookup yields CDR1 MDHEN and CDR2 SYDVKM. The CDR3 DNA follows: TGTGCCAGCAGTTTCGGGGAGGAGAACACCGGGGAGCTGTTTTTT. Its protein product is CASSFGEENTGELFF. Filled out from reference TRBV28 and TRBJ2-2, the complete variable domain reads DVKVTQSSRYLVKRTGEKVFLECVQDMDHENMFWYRQDPGLGLRLIYFSYDVKMKEKGDIPEGYSVSREKKERFSLILESASTNQTSMYLCASSFGEENTGELFFGEGSRLTVL.

The V call is TRBV5-4, the J call TRBJ1-3; 7 bases are shared with TRBD1. After removal of 1 base from V and 6 bases from J, the junction contained 7 bases not matched to a gene. Germline V gene data show CDR1 as SGHNT and CDR2 as YYREEE (reference sequence). This CDR3 has 15 amino acids. The CDR3: CASSLQLGGENTIYF. In nucleotides, the CDR3 is TGTGCCAGCAGCTTGCAGTTAGGGGGCGAAAACACCATATATTTT. Full variable domain (rest looked up from reference TRBV5-4 and TRBJ1-3): ETGVTQSPTHLIKTRGQQVTLRCSSQSGHNTVSWYQQALGQGPQFIFQYYREEENGRGNFPPRFSGLQFPNYSSELNVNALELDDSALYLCASSLQLGGENTIYFGEGSWLTVV.

CDR3 sequence (DNA): TGCGCCAGCAGCTTCCAGACAGGGGCCCACTCTGGAAACACCATATATTTT. This sequence encodes CASSFQTGAHSGNTIYF. This rearrangement joins TRBV5-1 to TRBJ1-3, with TRBD1 matching over 8 bases. V shed 2 bases and J 0 bases; nucleotides not matched to a gene: 7. This CDR3 spans 17 amino acids. The germline CDR1 and CDR2 sequences are SGHRS and YFSETQ.

This chain connects TRBV25-1 to TRBJ2-4, with 7 bases fitting TRBD2. Germline values: CDR1 MGHDK, CDR2 SYGVNS. V shed 4 bases, J shed 3 bases, and the junction held 9 bases outside the gene matches. The CDR3 runs 16 residues. The CDR3 spells CASSAESLAVKNIQYF. DNA of the CDR3: TGTGCCAGCAGTGCGGAAAGTCTAGCGGTCAAAAACATTCAGTACTTC.

The chain uses TRBV30 and TRBJ2-5; weak D call: TRBD2 (5 bases). Germline V gene data show CDR1 as GTSNPN and CDR2 as SVGIG (reference sequence). This CDR3 spans 14 amino acids. V lost 0 bases to trimming and J lost 3 bases, with 11 bases between them. The CDR3 region has the DNA TGTGCCTGGAGTGTCCCACTAGTGAAAGAGACCCAGTACTTC. Its translation: CAWSVPLVKETQYF.

This clone has only one observation. This chain links TRBV5-1 with TRBJ1-1, with TRBD1 identical over 9 bases. Germline V lookup: CDR1 SGHRS, CDR2 YFSETQ. The CDR3 extends over 18 amino acids. Trimming took 4 bases from V and 3 from J; bases not matched to a gene: 16. DNA of the CDR3: TGCGCCAGCAGCGCCGGACAGGGGTTGTCGAGGGGGGACACTGAAGCTTTCTTT. Translating it yields CASSAGQGLSRGDTEAFF.

The rearrangement uses TRBV21-1 and TRBJ1-2; the D call TRBD1 from the table was never checked on the DNA. TRBV21-1 constitutes a pseudogene. This CDR3 spans 13 amino acids. The CDR3 DNA sequence: TGTGCCAGCAGCGACGGACAGGGGAATGGCTACACCTTC. This sequence encodes CASSDGQGNGYTF.